This section outlines one TCR beta chain sequence together with its context. This sample stems from a study of blood T cell repertoires in COVID-19. Study summary: PBMCs, B-cell-depleted T cells, or T cells were the source of the cDNA or gDNA that made up the material.

Per the authors' pipeline: Amplification with reference gene primers provided the estimates of nucleated cell counts. Data came from immunoSEQ multiplex PCR; TCRdb stores just in-frame clones and leaves some out. Clone size and V and J calls were adopted from that table, with D and trimming inferred from the DNA. The repertoire consists of tens of thousands of clones, with about 90% occurring once and the leading ten covering about 5.1%. This receptor was identified in a man older than 75 in a cohort sampled during active COVID-19. Sequenced: peripheral blood.

CDR3 amino acids: CASSPPTRETQYF. CDR3 in DNA: TGTGCCAGCTCACCACCAACCCGGGAGACCCAGTACTTC. This chain connects TRBV18 to TRBJ2-5; unclear D gene. Germline V gene data show CDR1 as KGHSH and CDR2 as LQKENI. V gave up 0 bases and J gave up 5 bases, with 7 bases separating them. This CDR3 has 13 residues.